Below, 27 T cell receptor beta chains from the same sample are listed, as sequenced in a study of Graves' ophthalmopathy and Graves' hyperthyroidism. The study amplified TCR beta CDR3 regions using RNA transcripts. HTBI-primed first-round RT-PCR preceded second-round multiplex PCR. TCRdb fed the multiplex PCR reads into MiXCR, producing one record per CDR3 protein. Of about 550,000 distinct CDR3 sequences listed, less than 45% are singletons. Sequencing was done on a sample of peripheral blood or thyroid tissue (not recorded which). These receptors all stem from an adult man with Graves' hyperthyroidism.

This clonotype has only a few counts. The chain recombines TRBV6-1 with TRBJ2-7; 10 nucleotides agree with TRBD2. The V gene end was trimmed by 3 bases and the J gene end by 5 bases; junction bases not matched to a gene: 7. The CDR3 contains 15 residues. Germline lookup yields CDR1 MNHNS and CDR2 SASEGT. The CDR3 reads CASSESSGRNDEQYF. The CDR3 region has the DNA TGTGCCAGCAGTGAGTCTAGCGGGAGAAACGACGAGCAGTACTTC.

The sample holds a few counts of this clonotype. A much larger clone differs from this one at a single base, so this may be a read error. The chain employs TRBV7-2 and TRBJ1-6; TRBD1 might be the D (6 bases). V was clipped by 4 bases and J by 6 bases, with 7 bases between them. Germline CDR1 SGHTA, CDR2 FQGNSA. The CDR3 is 13 amino acids. Here the CDR3 reads CASSSDSNSPLHF. In DNA form, the CDR3 reads TGTGCCAGCAGCTCGGACAGTAATTCACCCCTCCACTTT. Full variable domain (remainder filled in from reference TRBV7-2 and TRBJ1-6): GAGVSQSPSNKVTEKGKDVELRCDPISGHTALYWYRQSLGQGLEFLIYFQGNSAPDKSGLPSDRFSAERTGGSVSTLTIQRTQQEDSAVYLCASSSDSNSPLHFGNGTRLTVT.

This clonotype has at least ten counts. CDR3 in DNA: TGTGCCAGTAGTTCACGTATGAACACTGAAGCTTTCTTT. It encodes CASSSRMNTEAFF. The chain uses TRBV19 and TRBJ1-1; no reliable D call. CDR1 is LNHDA and CDR2 is SQIVND in the germline V gene (reference sequence). This CDR3 contains 13 residues. V lost 5 bases and J 0 bases, leaving 7 bases between the germline ends.

This clonotype turned up a few times. The chain employs TRBV9 and TRBJ2-3; D not certain. Deletions cut 0 bases from V and 0 bases from J, with 11 bases between. The V gene's germline CDR1 is SGDLS and CDR2 YYNGEE. The CDR3 runs 16 residues. CDR3 coding DNA: TGTGCCAGCAGCGTAGTCGGGCGTTCTAGCACAGATACGCAGTATTTT. As protein: CASSVVGRSSTDTQYF.

Concerning this clonotype itself: An end of the junction does not agree with germline; a read error may underlie this. The V gene is TRBV6-6, the J gene TRBJ2-7; 7 bases agree with TRBD2. The CDR3 runs to 13 residues. Germline V CDR1 and CDR2: MNHNY, SVGAGI (reference sequence). CDR3 residues: CASGRGKGYEQCF. The CDR3 region has the DNA TGTGCCAGCGGGAGGGGTAAAGGCTACGAGCAGTGCTTC.

V gene TRBV29-1 combines with J gene TRBJ2-7, with 10 bases lining up with TRBD1. The V gene's germline CDR1 is SQVTM and CDR2 ANQGSEA. The CDR3 is made up of 12 amino acids. The CDR3 here is CSPRTGGYEQYF. For the CDR3, the DNA is TGCAGTCCCCGGACAGGGGGCTACGAGCAGTACTTC.

Remarks on this clonotype: This may be a read error: a much more frequent sequence differs by one nucleotide. V usage is TRBV10-3 and J usage is TRBJ1-6; D call uncertain. The CDR3 consists of 15 residues. With 5 bases removed from V and 7 bases from J, the gap between germline ends came to 15 bases. Per the germline V gene, CDR1 is ENHRY and CDR2 is SYGVKD. DNA of the CDR3: TGTGCCATCAGTCTTGGACCGGATGCAAATTCACCCCTCCACTTT. Translating gives CAISLGPDANSPLHF.

This clonotype was found many times. The chain employs TRBV20-1 and TRBJ1-5; the D is unclear. CDR1 and CDR2 from the germline V gene are DFQATT and SNEGSKA (reference sequence). Trimming took 0 bases from V and 2 from J, leaving 5 bases between them. This CDR3 comprises 13 residues. Here the CDR3 reads CSARDGRNQPQHF. CDR3 DNA: TGCAGTGCTAGAGATGGGCGCAATCAGCCCCAGCATTTT.

The CDR3 sequence: CASSTRASRKAEQYF. CDR3 in DNA: TGTGCCAGCAGTACCCGGGCCTCTCGGAAGGCCGAGCAGTACTTC. The chain is built from TRBV6-1 and TRBJ2-7; no clear D gene. The length of the CDR3 is 15 residues. Between the trimmed V and J ends, which lost 5 bases and 6 bases, there was a span of 20 bases. Germline V lookup: CDR1 MNHNS, CDR2 SASEGT.

This clonotype was seen repeatedly, ten times or more. The genes are TRBV19 and TRBJ2-2; tentatively, D is TRBD1 (5 bases). V lost 5 bases and J lost 0, with 16 bases in between. Germline V gene lookup returns CDR1 LNHDA and CDR2 SQIVND (reference sequence). The CDR3 spans 17 residues. The CDR3 nucleotides read TGTGCCAGTAGTTCAACAAAGACAGCCGCGAACACCGGGGAGCTGTTTTTT. Protein: CASSSTKTAANTGELFF.

This clonotype was detected many times. This chain joins TRBV7-9 and TRBJ1-1; TRBD1 matches 9 bases. The J segment lost 0 bases and the V segment lost 4 bases, leaving 3 bases of the junction unmatched. CDR3 length equals 15 residues. Germline V CDR1 and CDR2: SEHNR, FQNEAQ (reference sequence). Here the CDR3 DNA reads TGTGCCAGCAGCTCGACAGGGGGAATGAACACTGAAGCTTTCTTT. Residues: CASSSTGGMNTEAFF.

This clonotype was observed many times. V is TRBV5-1 and J is TRBJ2-5, with 8 bases lining up with TRBD1. J was trimmed by 0 bases and V by 4 bases; bases with no gene match: 5. The germline V gene encodes CDR1 SGHRS and CDR2 YFSETQ. The CDR3 consists of 15 residues. Here the CDR3 DNA reads TGCGCCAGCAGCAGGGACAGGAGATACCAAGAGACCCAGTACTTC. The encoded protein is CASSRDRRYQETQYF.

On this clonotype itself: The conserved phenylalanine or tryptophan normally closing the CDR3 is absent here, so this likely arose from a read error. The limits of the CDR3 on the DNA are not certain, so only TCRdb's listed CDR3 is given. The chain is built from TRBV24-1 and TRBJ1-4; the table's D call, TRBD1, has no DNA check behind it. CDR1 and CDR2 from the germline V gene are KGHDR and SFDVKD. The CDR3 is 8 amino acids long, termini counted. CDR3 amino acids: CATSDRDR.

The chain couples TRBV7-9 to TRBJ1-6; no clear D. V was trimmed by 7 bases and J by 8 bases, leaving 18 bases between them. The CDR3 consists of 15 residues. In germline, CDR1 is SEHNR, CDR2 FQNEAQ (reference sequence). For the CDR3, the DNA is TGTGCCAGCAACCCATCCGGACTAGCGTATTCACCCCTCCACTTT. It codes for CASNPSGLAYSPLHF. Combining the CDR3 with reference TRBV7-9 and TRBJ1-6 gives the whole variable domain DTGVSQNPRHKITKRGQNVTFRCDPISEHNRLYWYRQTLGQGPEFLTYFQNEAQLEKSRLLSDRFSAERPKGSFSTLEIQRTEQGDSAMYLCASNPSGLAYSPLHFGNGTRLTVT.

This sequence joins TRBV10-1 and TRBJ1-6, with 8 bases lining up with TRBD1. Germline trimming cut 5 bases from V and 7 bases from J; bases unmatched to any gene: 4. The CDR3 totals 14 residues. The germline V gene has CDR1 WNHNN and CDR2 SYGVQD (reference sequence). The CDR3 region is CASSQTGVNSPLHF. CDR3 DNA sequence: TGCGCCAGCAGTCAGACAGGGGTCAATTCACCCCTCCACTTT.

This clonotype was seen a handful of times. The J gene is TRBJ2-7, the V gene TRBV7-9, with D perhaps matching TRBD1 (5 bases). Trimming pared 5 bases from V and 8 bases from J, leaving 10 bases between. The CDR3 length is 11 residues. Germline V gene sequence: CDR1 SEHNR, CDR2 FQNEAQ (reference sequence). The CDR3 region is CASSPLGQQYF. DNA for the CDR3: TGTGCCAGCAGCCCCCTGGGGCAGCAGTACTTC.

The sample holds many counts of this clonotype. The J gene is TRBJ2-5, the V gene TRBV4-1; 11 bases fit TRBD2. This CDR3 region has 15 residues. Germline CDR1 reads MGHRA; CDR2 reads YSYEKL. The J segment lost 4 bases and the V segment lost 3 bases, leaving 4 bases of the junction unmatched. The CDR3 sequence is CASSQYTSGRETQYF. CDR3 DNA sequence: TGCGCCAGCAGCCAGTACACTAGCGGGAGAGAGACCCAGTACTTC.

There are many counts of this clonotype. The J gene is TRBJ2-7, the V gene TRBV10-1; 8 nucleotides match TRBD2. The CDR3 runs 13 residues. Germline V gives CDR1 WNHNN, CDR2 SYGVQD (reference sequence). Germline trimming cut 8 bases from V and 7 bases from J; bases unmatched to any gene: 10. The CDR3 bases are TGCGCCAGCCAGCGGGAGCATTGGGATGAGCAGTACTTC. It yields the protein CASQREHWDEQYF.

Ten or more counts support this clonotype. Here the CDR3 reads CSVGWTAYEQYF. The CDR3 region has the DNA TGCAGCGTCGGATGGACGGCTTACGAGCAGTACTTC. This chain joins TRBV29-1 and TRBJ2-7; no reliable D call. This CDR3 comprises 12 residues. V lost 6 bases to trimming and J lost 4 bases, with 13 bases between them. Germline loops: CDR1 SQVTM, CDR2 ANQGSEA.

The chain recombines TRBV5-5 with TRBJ1-5; a weak D match, TRBD1 (6 bases). The V gene lost 0 bases and the J gene lost 5 bases, with 15 bases spanning the gap. In germline, CDR1 is SGHKS, CDR2 YYEKEE (reference sequence). The CDR3 has 16 amino acids. Written as DNA, the CDR3 is TGTGCCAGCAGCTTGGTCCCCCGGGACACCTATCAGCCCCAGCATTTT. As protein: CASSLVPRDTYQPQHF.

Concerning this clonotype: A much more abundant neighbour one base away suggests this may be a read error. No conserved phenylalanine or tryptophan ends this CDR3, so it is likely a read error. The genes are TRBV4-1 and TRBJ1-1; D not certain. CDR3 length equals 15 residues. V lost 1 base to trimming and J lost 1 base, with 10 bases between them. Germline lookup yields CDR1 MGHRA and CDR2 YSYEKL. CDR3 sequence: CASSQGPARNTEAFL. CDR3 bases: TGCGCCAGCAGCCAAGGGCCAGCCCGGAACACTGAAGCTTTCCTT.

As for this clonotype: This may be a read error, as it is one base from a much larger clone. V usage is TRBV10-3 and J usage is TRBJ1-5; 10 positions match TRBD1. Germline CDR1 is ENHRY and CDR2 is SYGVKD. The CDR3 is 15 amino acids. Trimming removed 3 bases from V and 4 bases from J; junction bases left unmatched: 3. CDR3 protein: CAISEWDRGNQPQHF. The CDR3 region has the DNA TGTGCCATCAGTGAATGGGACAGGGGTAATCAGCCCCAGCATTTT.

This clonotype was counted ten times or more. The chain uses TRBV29-1 and TRBJ1-1; the D gene is possibly TRBD1 (6 bases). The germline V and J ends were trimmed by 3 bases and 6 bases, with 14 bases remaining between them. The CDR3 has 13 residues. The germline V gene has CDR1 SQVTM and CDR2 ANQGSEA. CDR3 loop: CSVEAQGRSEAFF. CDR3 DNA sequence: TGCAGCGTTGAGGCACAGGGTAGGTCTGAAGCTTTCTTT.

The table lists this clonotype with many counts. The chain joins TRBV4-1 to TRBJ2-5; maybe TRBD1 (6 bases). In germline, CDR1 is MGHRA, CDR2 YSYEKL. The V and J ends lost 1 base and 4 bases respectively, with 13 bases between them. The CDR3 length is 15 residues. The CDR3 is CASSQGSGALETQYF. The CDR3 coding sequence is TGCGCCAGCAGCCAAGGTTCAGGGGCCTTAGAGACCCAGTACTTC.

This clonotype was recorded a few times. The V call is TRBV20-1, the J call TRBJ1-1; D might be TRBD1 (6 bases). The ends were cut back, 3 bases at V and 8 bases at J, with 10 bases in the middle. The CDR3 is 11 residues long. Germline CDR1 and CDR2: DFQATT and SNEGSKA (reference sequence). In DNA form, the CDR3 reads TGCAGTGCTAGCGCGACAGGAGAAGCTTTCTTT. The encoded protein is CSASATGEAFF.

Only one count was recorded for this clonotype. The conserved phenylalanine or tryptophan normally closing the CDR3 is absent here, so this likely arose from a read error. V is TRBV7-9 and J is TRBJ2-7; D may be TRBD2 (6 bases). V was trimmed by 4 bases and J by 8 bases, leaving 18 bases between them. The CDR3 consists of 14 residues. Germline values: CDR1 SEHNR, CDR2 FQNEAQ (reference sequence). The CDR3 DNA sequence: TGTGCCAGCAGCTCGGGACTGGCCGCCTGGAAGCAGTACTCC. This gives the protein CASSSGLAAWKQYS.

Ten or more counts support this clonotype. V and J are TRBV12-3 or TRBV12-4 and TRBJ1-5; D is ambiguous. Trimming removed 4 bases at V and 10 bases at J, with 17 bases between. This CDR3 is built from 14 residues. CDR3 bases: TGTGCCAGCAGTTACACGGACCCCTTCGAACCCCAGCATTTT. Its protein is CASSYTDPFEPQHF.